These T cell receptor beta chains were read from a single sample in a study of Graves' ophthalmopathy and Graves' hyperthyroidism. Via MiXCR, TCRdb re-called the multiplex PCR reads, giving one row per CDR3 protein. This table has hundreds of thousands of distinct CDR3 sequences, around 45% appearing once. Sequencing used peripheral blood. These receptors all come from an adult man with Graves' ophthalmopathy. The CDR3 runs from the conserved cysteine through the conserved F or W. A D gene is named only where the DNA matches it firmly. The size entry is marked missing in some rows and otherwise reads once, few, many or a size class.

J gene,V gene,clone size,D gene,CDR3 protein,CDR3 DNA
TRBJ1-1,TRBV10-3,.,.,CAITNAGGGAFF,TGTGCCATCACCAACGCCGGGGGGGGAGCTTTCTTT
TRBJ2-5,TRBV7-8,.,.,CASSFRQGQETQYF,TGTGCCAGCAGTTTCCGGCAGGGGCAAGAGACCCAGTACTTC
TRBJ2-7,TRBV5-1,.,.,CASRAGHDYEQYF,TGCGCCAGCAGGGCCGGACACGACTACGAGCAGTACTTC
TRBJ1-2,TRBV29-1,many,.,CSVAGAGYTF,TGCAGCGTTGCAGGGGCTGGCTACACCTTC
TRBJ2-1,TRBV10-3,.,.,CASSLGELGEQFF,TGTGCCAGCAGTTTGGGGGAATTGGGTGAGCAGTTCTTC
TRBJ1-2,TRBV6-5,few,TRBD1,CASRSGTGIKYGYTF,TGTGCCAGCAGGTCCGGGACAGGGATCAAGTATGGCTACACCTTC
TRBJ2-6,TRBV4-3,.,.,CASSQEAGTWTSGANVLTF,TGCGCCAGCAGCCAAGAGGCCGGGACATGGACATCTGGGGCCAACGTCCTGACTTTC
TRBJ1-6,TRBV28,.,.,CASSLGPTSSPLHF,TGTGCCAGCAGTTTGGGCCCGACCAGTTCACCCCTCCACTTT
TRBJ1-4,TRBV7-2,.,TRBD1,CASSKDRGSEKLFF,TGTGCCAGCAGCAAGGACAGGGGGAGTGAAAAACTGTTTTTT
TRBJ2-2,TRBV5-6,.,TRBD1,CASSSAGQGIYTGELFF,TGTGCCAGCAGCTCCGCCGGACAGGGGATATACACCGGGGAGCTGTTTTTT
TRBJ1-2,TRBV29-1,.,.,CSAREGNYGYTF,TGCAGCGCAAGAGAGGGGAACTATGGCTACACCTTC
TRBJ1-6,TRBV19,.,.,CASNGAAEYGSPLHF,TGTGCCAGTAATGGGGCAGCAGAGTATGGATCACCCCTCCACTTT
TRBJ1-2,TRBV10-3,.,TRBD1,CASSYSSGQGGGYTF,TGTGCCAGCAGTTATAGCTCGGGACAGGGAGGCGGCTACACCTTC
TRBJ1-1,TRBV5-1,few,TRBD1,CASSFGTGYPEAFF,TGCGCCAGCAGCTTCGGGACAGGGTACCCTGAAGCTTTCTTT
TRBJ2-7,TRBV7-2,.,TRBD2,CASSQPTGTSDNEQYF,TGTGCCAGCAGCCAGCCGACCGGGACTAGCGATAACGAGCAGTACTTC
TRBJ1-1,TRBV7-6,few,.,CASSLEPSNTEAFF,TGTGCCAGCAGCTTAGAACCATCGAACACTGAAGCTTTCTTT
TRBJ1-6,TRBV20-1,.,.,CSARVGGMNSPLHF,TGCAGTGCTAGAGTTGGGGGGATGAATTCACCCCTCCACTTT
TRBJ2-7,TRBV11-2,few,TRBD1,CASSSTIRDRGQYF,TGTGCCAGCAGCTCCACAATCAGGGACAGGGGCCAGTACTTC
TRBJ1-5,TRBV7-9,.,.,CASSSRVNQPQHF,TGTGCCAGCAGCTCCAGAGTCAATCAGCCCCAGCATTTT
TRBJ1-1,TRBV12-3/TRBV12-4,.,TRBD1,CASSRDRASTEAFF,TGTGCCAGCAGCCGAGACAGGGCTAGCACTGAAGCTTTCTTT
TRBJ2-7,TRBV29-1,.,.,CSVEDPLVFNSYEQYF,TGCAGCGTTGAAGACCCCCTAGTCTTTAACTCCTACGAGCAGTACTTC
TRBJ2-6,TRBV2,many,.,CASRTGLSGANVLTF,TGTGCCAGCAGGACAGGACTATCTGGGGCCAACGTCCTGACTTTC